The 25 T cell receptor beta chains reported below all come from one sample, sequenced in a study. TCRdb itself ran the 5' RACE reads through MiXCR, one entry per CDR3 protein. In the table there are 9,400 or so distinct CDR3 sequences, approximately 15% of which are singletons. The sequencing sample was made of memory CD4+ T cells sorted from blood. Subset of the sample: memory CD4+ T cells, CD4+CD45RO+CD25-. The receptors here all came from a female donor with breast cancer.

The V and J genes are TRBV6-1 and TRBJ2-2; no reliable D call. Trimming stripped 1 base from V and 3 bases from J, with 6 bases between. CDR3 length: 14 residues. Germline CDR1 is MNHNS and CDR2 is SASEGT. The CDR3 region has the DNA TGTGCCAGCAGTGAAGTTCCTGACACCGGGGAGCTGTTTTTT. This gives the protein CASSEVPDTGELFF.

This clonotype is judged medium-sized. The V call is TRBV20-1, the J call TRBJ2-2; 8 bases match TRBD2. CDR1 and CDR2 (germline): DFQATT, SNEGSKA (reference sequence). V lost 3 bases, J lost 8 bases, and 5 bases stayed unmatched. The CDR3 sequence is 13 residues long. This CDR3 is CSASGTSGGELFF. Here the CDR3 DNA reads TGCAGTGCTAGCGGCACTAGCGGTGGGGAGCTGTTTTTT.

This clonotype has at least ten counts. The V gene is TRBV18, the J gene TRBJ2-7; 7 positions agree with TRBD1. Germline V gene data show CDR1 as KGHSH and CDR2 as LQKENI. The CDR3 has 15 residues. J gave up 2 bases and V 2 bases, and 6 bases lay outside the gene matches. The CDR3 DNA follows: TGTGCCAGCTCACCAAATTTGGGGACAGCCTACGAGCAGTACTTC. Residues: CASSPNLGTAYEQYF.

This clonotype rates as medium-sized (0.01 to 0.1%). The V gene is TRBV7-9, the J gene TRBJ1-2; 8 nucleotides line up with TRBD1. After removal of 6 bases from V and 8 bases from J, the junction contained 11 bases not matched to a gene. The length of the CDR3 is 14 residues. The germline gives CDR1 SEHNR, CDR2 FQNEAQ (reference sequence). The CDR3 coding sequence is TGTGCCAGCAGACCAGGGGGCGGGATCGACGGCTACACCTTC. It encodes CASRPGGGIDGYTF.

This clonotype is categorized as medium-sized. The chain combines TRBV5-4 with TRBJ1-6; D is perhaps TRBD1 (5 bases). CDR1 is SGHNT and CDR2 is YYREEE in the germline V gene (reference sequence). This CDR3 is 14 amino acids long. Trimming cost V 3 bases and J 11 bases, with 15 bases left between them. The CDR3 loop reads CASSSPDSPAPLHF. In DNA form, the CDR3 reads TGTGCCAGCAGCTCCCCCGACAGTCCGGCACCCCTCCACTTT.

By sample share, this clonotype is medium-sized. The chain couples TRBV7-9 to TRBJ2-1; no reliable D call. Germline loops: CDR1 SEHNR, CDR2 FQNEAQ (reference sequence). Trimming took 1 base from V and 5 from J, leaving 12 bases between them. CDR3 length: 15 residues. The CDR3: CASSLVLLLDNEQFF. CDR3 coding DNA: TGTGCCAGCAGCTTAGTCCTACTTTTAGACAATGAGCAGTTCTTC. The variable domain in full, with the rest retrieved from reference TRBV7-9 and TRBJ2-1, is DTGVSQNPRHKITKRGQNVTFRCDPISEHNRLYWYRQTLGQGPEFLTYFQNEAQLEKSRLLSDRFSAERPKGSFSTLEIQRTEQGDSAMYLCASSLVLLLDNEQFFGPGTRLTVL.

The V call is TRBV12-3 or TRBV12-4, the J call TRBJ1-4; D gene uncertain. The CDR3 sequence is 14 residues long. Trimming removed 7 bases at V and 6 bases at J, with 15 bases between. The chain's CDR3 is CASTHVGVHEKLFF. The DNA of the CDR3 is TGTGCCAGCACCCACGTGGGTGTCCATGAAAAACTGTTTTTT.

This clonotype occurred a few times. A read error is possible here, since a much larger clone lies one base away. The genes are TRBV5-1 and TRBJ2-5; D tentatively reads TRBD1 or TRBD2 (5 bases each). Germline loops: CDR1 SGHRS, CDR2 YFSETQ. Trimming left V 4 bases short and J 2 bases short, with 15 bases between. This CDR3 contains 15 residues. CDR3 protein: CASSVAGGTQETQYF. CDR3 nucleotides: TGCGCCAGCAGCGTGGCTGGGGGAACTCAAGAGACCCAGTACTTC.

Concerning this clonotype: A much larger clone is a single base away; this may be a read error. The CDR3, as DNA: TGTGCCAGCAGCTTAGGCGAAGACGAACTAGGCTCCTACAATGAGCAGTTCTTC. This gives the protein CASSLGEDELGSYNEQFF. The chain is built from TRBV5-6 and TRBJ2-1; TRBD2 is a possible D gene (5 bases). V dropped 2 bases and J dropped 0 bases, with 18 bases sitting between them. Germline V lookup: CDR1 SGHDT, CDR2 YYEEEE. The CDR3 is 18 residues long.

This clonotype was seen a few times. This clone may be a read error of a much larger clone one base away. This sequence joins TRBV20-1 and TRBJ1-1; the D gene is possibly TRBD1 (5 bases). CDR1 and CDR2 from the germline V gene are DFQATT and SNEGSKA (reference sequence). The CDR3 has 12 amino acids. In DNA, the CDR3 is TGCAGTGCTAGCCGTAAGACCAGGGAAGCTCTCTTT. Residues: CSASRKTREALF.

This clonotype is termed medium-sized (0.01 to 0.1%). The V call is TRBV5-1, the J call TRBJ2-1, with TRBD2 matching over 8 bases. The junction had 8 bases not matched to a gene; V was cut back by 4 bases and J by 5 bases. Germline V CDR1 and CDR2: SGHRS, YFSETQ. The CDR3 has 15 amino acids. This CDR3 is CASSPPLAENNEQFF. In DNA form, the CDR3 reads TGCGCCAGCAGCCCTCCACTAGCGGAGAACAATGAGCAGTTCTTC.

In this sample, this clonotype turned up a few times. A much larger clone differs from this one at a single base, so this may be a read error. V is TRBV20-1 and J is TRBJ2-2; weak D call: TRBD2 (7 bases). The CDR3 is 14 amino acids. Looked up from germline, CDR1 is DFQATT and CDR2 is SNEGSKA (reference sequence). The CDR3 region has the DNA TGCAGTGCCTTGAGGCAAATCAGGGGCGGGGGGCTGTTTTTT. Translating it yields CSALRQIRGGGLFF.

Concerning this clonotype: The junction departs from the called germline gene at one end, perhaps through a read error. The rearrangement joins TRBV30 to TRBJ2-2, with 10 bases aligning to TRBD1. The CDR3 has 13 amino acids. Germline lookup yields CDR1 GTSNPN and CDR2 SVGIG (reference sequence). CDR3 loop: CACGGQGTGELLF. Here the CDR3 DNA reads TGTGCCTGCGGGGGACAGGGGACTGGGGAGCTGTTGTTT. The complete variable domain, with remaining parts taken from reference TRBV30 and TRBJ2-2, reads SQTIHQWPATLVQPVGSPLSLECTVEGTSNPNLYWYRQAAGRGLQLLFYSVGIGQISSEVPQNLSASRPQDRQFILSSKKLLLSDSGFYLCACGGQGTGELLFGEGSRLTVL.

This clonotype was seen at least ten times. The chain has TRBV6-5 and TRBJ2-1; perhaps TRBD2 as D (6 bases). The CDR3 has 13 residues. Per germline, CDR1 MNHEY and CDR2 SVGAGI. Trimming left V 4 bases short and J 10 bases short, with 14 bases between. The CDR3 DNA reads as TGTGCCAGCAGTTTTTTCGGGCGGGGAGAGCAGTTCTTC. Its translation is CASSFFGRGEQFF.

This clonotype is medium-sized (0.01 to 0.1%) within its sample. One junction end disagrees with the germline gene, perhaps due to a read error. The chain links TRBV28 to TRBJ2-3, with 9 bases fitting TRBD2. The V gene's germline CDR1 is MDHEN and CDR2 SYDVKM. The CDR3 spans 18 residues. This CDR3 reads CASSLSGTSYDPTDTQYF. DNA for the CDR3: TGTGCCAGTAGTTTAAGCGGGACTAGCTATGACCCCACAGATACGCAGTATTTT.

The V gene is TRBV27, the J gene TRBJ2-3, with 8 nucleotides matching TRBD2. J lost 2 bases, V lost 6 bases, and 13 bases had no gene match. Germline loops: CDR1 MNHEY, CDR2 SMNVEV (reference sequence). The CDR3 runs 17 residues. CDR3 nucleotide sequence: TGTGCCAGCAGGGTCTCGACTAGCGATTTCAACACAGATACGCAGTATTTT. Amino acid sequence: CASRVSTSDFNTDTQYF.

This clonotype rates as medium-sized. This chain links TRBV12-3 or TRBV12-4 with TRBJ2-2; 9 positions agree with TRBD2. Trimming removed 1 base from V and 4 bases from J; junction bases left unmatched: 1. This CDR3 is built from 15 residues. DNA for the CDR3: TGTGCCAGCAGTTTAGTAGCGGGGGTCACCGGGGAGCTGTTTTTT. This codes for CASSLVAGVTGELFF.

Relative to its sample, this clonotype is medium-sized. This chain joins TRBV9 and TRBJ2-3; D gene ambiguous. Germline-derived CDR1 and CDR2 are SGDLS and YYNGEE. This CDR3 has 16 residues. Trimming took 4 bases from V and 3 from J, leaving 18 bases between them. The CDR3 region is CASSTEQLLGTDTQYF. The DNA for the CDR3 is TGTGCCAGCAGCACAGAACAGCTCCTAGGTACAGATACGCAGTATTTT.

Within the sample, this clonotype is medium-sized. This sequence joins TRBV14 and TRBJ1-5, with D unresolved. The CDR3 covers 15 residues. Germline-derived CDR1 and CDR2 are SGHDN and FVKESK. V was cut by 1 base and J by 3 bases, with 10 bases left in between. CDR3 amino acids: CASSQGGTTNQPQHF. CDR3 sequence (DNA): TGTGCCAGCAGCCAAGGGGGAACCACCAATCAGCCCCAGCATTTT.

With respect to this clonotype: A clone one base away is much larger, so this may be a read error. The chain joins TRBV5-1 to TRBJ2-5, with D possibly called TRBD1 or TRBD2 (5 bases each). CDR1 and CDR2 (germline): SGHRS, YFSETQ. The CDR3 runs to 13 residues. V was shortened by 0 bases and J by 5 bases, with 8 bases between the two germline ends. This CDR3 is CASSLEGEETQYF. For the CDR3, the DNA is TGCGCCAGCAGCTTGGAAGGGGAGGAGACCCAGTACTTC. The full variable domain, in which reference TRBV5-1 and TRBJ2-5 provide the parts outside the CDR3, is KAGVTQTPRYLIKTRGQQVTLSCSPISGHRSVSWYQQTPGQGLQFLFEYFSETQRNKGNFPGRFSGRQFSNSRSEMNVSTLELGDSALYLCASSLEGEETQYFGPGTRLLVL.

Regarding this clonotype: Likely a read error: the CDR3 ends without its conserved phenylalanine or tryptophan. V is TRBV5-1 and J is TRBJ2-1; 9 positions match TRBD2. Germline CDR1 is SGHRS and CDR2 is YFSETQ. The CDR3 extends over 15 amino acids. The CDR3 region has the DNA TGCGACAGCAGCTTGGATGTAGCGGGAGCCGCTGAGCAGTTCTCC. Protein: CDSSLDVAGAAEQFS.

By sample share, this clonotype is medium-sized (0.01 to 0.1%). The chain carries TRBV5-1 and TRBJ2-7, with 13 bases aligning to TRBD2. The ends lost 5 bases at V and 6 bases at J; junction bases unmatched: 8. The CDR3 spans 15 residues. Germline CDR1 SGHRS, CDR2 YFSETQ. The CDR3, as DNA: TGCGCCAGCAGTAGCGGGACTAGCGGGACATCCGAGCAGTACTTC. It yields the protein CASSSGTSGTSEQYF.

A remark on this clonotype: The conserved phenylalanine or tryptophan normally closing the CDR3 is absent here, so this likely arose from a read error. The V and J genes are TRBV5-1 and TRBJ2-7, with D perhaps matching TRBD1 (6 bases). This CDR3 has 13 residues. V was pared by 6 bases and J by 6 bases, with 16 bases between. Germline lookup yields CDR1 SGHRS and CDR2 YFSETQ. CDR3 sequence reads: CASNPQGSFEQYS. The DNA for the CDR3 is TGCGCCAGCAACCCACAGGGCTCTTTCGAGCAGTACTCC.

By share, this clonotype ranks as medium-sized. The CDR3 coding sequence is TGTGCCAGCAGCTTAGTAACAACACGGAGCTACGAGCAGTACTTC. It specifies CASSLVTTRSYEQYF. V is TRBV11-2 and J is TRBJ2-7; D is unclear. The CDR3 consists of 15 residues. V was shortened by 1 base and J by 3 bases, with 13 bases between the two germline ends. CDR1 and CDR2 (germline): SGHAT, FQNNGV.

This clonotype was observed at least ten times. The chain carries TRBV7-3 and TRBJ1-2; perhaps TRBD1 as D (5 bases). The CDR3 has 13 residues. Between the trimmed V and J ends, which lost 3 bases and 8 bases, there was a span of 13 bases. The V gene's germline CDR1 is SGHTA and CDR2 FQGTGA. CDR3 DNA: TGTGCCAGCAGCTTGACAGAGCGTGGGGGCTACACCTTC. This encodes CASSLTERGGYTF.